The clone carrying this T cell receptor (beta chain) was seen just once. What it recognizes is unknown. The germline CDR1 and CDR2 sequences are SGHVS and FNYEAQ. Germline trimming cut 5 bases from V and 9 bases from J; bases unmatched to any gene: 13. The CDR3 extends over 14 amino acids. The data were taken from a study of T cell repertoires in cytomegalovirus infection. For the study at large: Indications of both CMV infection and matching HLA type were provided by public TCR beta signatures.

TCRdb called the reads again in MiXCR, with one record for every CDR3 protein. The data show under 850,000 distinct CDR3 sequences, roughly 36% seen once. Notes on the study in general: In two of eight donors, the top clonotype was HLA-C-restricted CMV-specific. Summed public TCR beta family frequency identified CMV carriers bearing the relevant HLA.

The TCR was taken from a human donor in good health (CMV status not recorded). Some clones in this sample may be carry-over from other donors' samples. The sample consisted of PBMCs. The chain combines TRBV7-6 with TRBJ2-7, with 7 nucleotides matching TRBD1. The CDR3 sequence: CASSRPRDSPSQYF. The CDR3 DNA is TGTGCCAGCAGCAGACCCCGGGACAGTCCGTCGCAGTACTTC.